The rows below give T cell receptor beta chains drawn from one sample of a study of cytomegalovirus exposure and HLA in healthy donors. Generated by immunoSEQ multiplex PCR, the TCRdb table keeps only in-frame clones and is missing some. The table shows under 200,000 clones, with 79% occurring only once. The specimen was PBMCs. The receptor set was obtained from a woman in her forties in good health and CMV-seronegative. Each CDR3 is given without its conserved first and last residue. The order of the fields is D gene, V gene, CDR3 length, J gene, CDR3 protein. The D gene is left open where the match is weak.

TRBD2	TRBV5-1	14	TRBJ2-5	ASSLGTSGFQETQY
TRBD2	TRBV5-1	15	TRBJ2-2	ASSSRTSGANTGELF
.	TRBV4-1	14	TRBJ2-5	ASSQGVVTGTETQY
.	TRBV5-1	15	TRBJ2-4	ASSLGDSSTAKNIQY
TRBD1	TRBV9	11	TRBJ2-7	ASRGTGSYEQY
.	TRBV29-1	11	.	SATGLTSYEQY
.	TRBV15	14	TRBJ1-2	ATSRASEGGRYGYT
TRBD2	TRBV19	13	TRBJ2-2	ASSLLAGLTGELF
.	TRBV4-1	14	TRBJ1-2	ASSQPAQGSDYGYT
.	TRBV7-8	17	TRBJ2-7	ASSLAFGRTDFFSYEQY
.	TRBV27	11	TRBJ1-2	ASSPPGSGGYT
.	TRBV19	14	TRBJ2-7	ASTDTWGEGAREQY
.	TRBV18	13	TRBJ1-1	ASSPPTGSGTEAF
.	TRBV9	15	TRBJ2-1	ASSVSRVAGSYNEQF
.	TRBV25-1	10	TRBJ1-1	ASRGGATIAF
TRBD2	TRBV7-2	13	TRBJ2-3	ASSWGGGSTDTQY
TRBD2	TRBV25-1	12	TRBJ2-5	ASRLAGLGETQY
.	TRBV7-2	14	TRBJ1-1	ASSLNPPGRNTEAF
TRBD2	TRBV25-1	12	TRBJ2-7	ASSDLAEVYEQY
.	TRBV10-2	11	TRBJ1-4	ASAKGSNEKLF
.	TRBV27	12	TRBJ1-2	ASSLSTGGDGYT
TRBD2	TRBV5-4	13	TRBJ2-7	ASRAELAGGSEQY
TRBD1	TRBV7-9	11	TRBJ2-1	ASSPGGYNEQF
TRBD1	TRBV6-1	13	TRBJ2-1	ASSERAGGINEQF
.	TRBV11-2	12	TRBJ1-5	ASSLSGGSQPQH
TRBD1	TRBV28	13	TRBJ1-6	ASSSSTGDYSPLH
.	TRBV5-4	13	TRBJ2-7	ASSTQGVTGYEQY
TRBD2	TRBV9	15	TRBJ2-5	ASSVGPSGGSQETQY
.	TRBV5-6	11	TRBJ1-1	ASSLGSSTEAF
TRBD2	TRBV28	12	TRBJ2-7	ASSLLREEYEQY
.	TRBV27	13	TRBJ1-2	ASSLYGGRVGGYT
.	TRBV19	11	TRBJ2-1	ASSPGEINEQF
.	TRBV7-2	13	TRBJ2-2	ASSLDSLGAGELF
TRBD1	TRBV11-1	14	TRBJ1-3	ASSGPGGEFGNTIY
.	TRBV6-6	9	TRBJ2-7	ASSPFREQY
.	TRBV29-1	11	TRBJ1-3	SVEDSSRNTIY
.	TRBV9	12	TRBJ2-1	ASSVGATYNEQF
.	TRBV28	12	TRBJ1-1	ASSPIDSNREAF
TRBD1	TRBV6-4	12	TRBJ1-1	ASSDSDRGTEAF
TRBD1	TRBV18	14	TRBJ2-1	ASSRGQGATYNEQF
TRBD2	TRBV5-1	12	TRBJ2-7	ASSWGGSFYEQY
TRBD2	TRBV7-2	12	TRBJ2-7	ASSPAGELYEQY
.	TRBV7-2	12	TRBJ1-2	ASSRYGSNYGYT
TRBD1	TRBV18	14	TRBJ1-5	ASSLRDRGGNQPQH
TRBD1	TRBV28	13	TRBJ1-5	ASSLSGQGHQPQH
TRBD1	TRBV7-9	13	TRBJ2-3	ASSLDRGSPDTQY
.	TRBV5-1	13	TRBJ2-2	ASSPGAGNTGELF
.	TRBV15	10	TRBJ2-5	ATSSFGETQY
.	TRBV11-2	11	TRBJ2-7	ASSSTYSYEQY
TRBD1	TRBV9	14	TRBJ2-2	ASSVVGTDFGGELF
TRBD2	TRBV4-1	16	TRBJ2-3	ASSQDSERGGFTDTQY
TRBD1	TRBV5-1	13	TRBJ1-2	ASSPTTGGHYGYT
TRBD1	TRBV2	11	TRBJ2-7	ASKVDRVTEQY
.	TRBV6-5	13	TRBJ2-7	ASSPTGHTGYEQY